The clone carrying this T cell receptor beta chain showed up many times. Time point specified: patch test 2, 6 weeks after DPC sensitization. Regarding treatment: therapeutic diphenylcyclopropenone sensitization with weekly scalp DPC. What the library attached to individual cDNA molecules were unique molecular identifiers. TCRdb redid the calling of the RACE reads with MiXCR, one entry per CDR3 protein. The data show about 350,000 distinct CDR3 sequences, about 6.9% seen once. The sample originates from a study of human T cells and chemical hapten exposure. This receptor was obtained from a woman aged 18-35 years with alopecia areata. Some clones in this sample may be carry-over from other donors' samples. Sequencing was performed on whole blood, taken in connection with sensitization to the hapten diphenylcyclopropenone (DPC).

As DNA, the CDR3 is TGCAGCGTCAACAGGGAGGACTATGGCTACACCTTC. Translation gives CSVNREDYGYTF. This chain joins TRBV29-1 and TRBJ1-2, with D possibly being TRBD1 (6 bases). V lost 6 bases and J 3 bases, leaving 11 bases between the germline ends. CDR1 SQVTM and CDR2 ANQGSEA come from the germline V gene. The CDR3 extends over 12 amino acids.